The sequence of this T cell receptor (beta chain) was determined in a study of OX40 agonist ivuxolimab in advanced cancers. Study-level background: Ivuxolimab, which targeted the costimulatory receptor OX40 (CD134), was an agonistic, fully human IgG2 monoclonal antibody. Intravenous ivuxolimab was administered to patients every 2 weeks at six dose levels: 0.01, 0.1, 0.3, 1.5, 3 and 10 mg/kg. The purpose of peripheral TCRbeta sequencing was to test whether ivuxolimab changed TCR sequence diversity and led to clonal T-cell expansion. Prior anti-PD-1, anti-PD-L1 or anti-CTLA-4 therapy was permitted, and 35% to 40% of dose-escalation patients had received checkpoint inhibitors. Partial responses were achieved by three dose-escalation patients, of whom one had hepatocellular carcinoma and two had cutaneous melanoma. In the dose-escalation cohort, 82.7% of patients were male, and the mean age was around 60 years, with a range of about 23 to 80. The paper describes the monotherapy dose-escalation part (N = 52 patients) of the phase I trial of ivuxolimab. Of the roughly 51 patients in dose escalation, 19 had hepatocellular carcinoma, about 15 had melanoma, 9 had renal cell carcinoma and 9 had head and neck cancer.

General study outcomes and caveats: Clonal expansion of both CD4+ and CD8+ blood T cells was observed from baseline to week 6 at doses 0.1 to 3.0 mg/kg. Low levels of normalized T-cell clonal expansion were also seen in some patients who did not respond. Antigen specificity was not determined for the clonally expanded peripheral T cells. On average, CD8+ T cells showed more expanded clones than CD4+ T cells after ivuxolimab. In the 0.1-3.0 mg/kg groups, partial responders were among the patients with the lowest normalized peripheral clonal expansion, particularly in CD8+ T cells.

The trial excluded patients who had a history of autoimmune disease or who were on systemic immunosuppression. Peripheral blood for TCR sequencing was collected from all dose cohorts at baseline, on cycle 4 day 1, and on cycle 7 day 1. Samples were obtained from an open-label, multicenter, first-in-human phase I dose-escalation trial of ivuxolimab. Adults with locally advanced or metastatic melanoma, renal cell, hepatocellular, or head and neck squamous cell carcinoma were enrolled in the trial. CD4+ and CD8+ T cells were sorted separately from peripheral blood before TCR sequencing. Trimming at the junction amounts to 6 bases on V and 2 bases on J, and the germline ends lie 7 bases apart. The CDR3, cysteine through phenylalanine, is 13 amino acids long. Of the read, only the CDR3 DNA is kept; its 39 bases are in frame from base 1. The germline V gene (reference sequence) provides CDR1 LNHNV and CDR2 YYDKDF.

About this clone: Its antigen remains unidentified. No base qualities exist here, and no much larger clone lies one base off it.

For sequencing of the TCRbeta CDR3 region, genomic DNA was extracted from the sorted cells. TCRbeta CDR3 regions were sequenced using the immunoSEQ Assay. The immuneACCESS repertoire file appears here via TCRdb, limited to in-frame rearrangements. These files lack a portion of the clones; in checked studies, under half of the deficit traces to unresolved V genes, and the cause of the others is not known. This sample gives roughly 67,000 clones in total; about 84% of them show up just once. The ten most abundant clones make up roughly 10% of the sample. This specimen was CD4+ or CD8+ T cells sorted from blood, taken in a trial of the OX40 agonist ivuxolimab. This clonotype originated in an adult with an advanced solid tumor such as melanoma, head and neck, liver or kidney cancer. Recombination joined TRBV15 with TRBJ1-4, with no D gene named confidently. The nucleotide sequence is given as TGTGCCACCAGTCCCGAGACTAATGAAAAACTGTTTTTT. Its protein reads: CATSPETNEKLFF. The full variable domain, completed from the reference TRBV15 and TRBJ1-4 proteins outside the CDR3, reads DAMVIQNPRYQVTQFGKPVTLSCSQTLNHNVMYWYQQKSSQAPKLLFHYYDKDFNNEADTPDNFQSRRPNTSFCFLDIRSPGLGDTAMYLCATSPETNEKLFFGSGTQLSVL.